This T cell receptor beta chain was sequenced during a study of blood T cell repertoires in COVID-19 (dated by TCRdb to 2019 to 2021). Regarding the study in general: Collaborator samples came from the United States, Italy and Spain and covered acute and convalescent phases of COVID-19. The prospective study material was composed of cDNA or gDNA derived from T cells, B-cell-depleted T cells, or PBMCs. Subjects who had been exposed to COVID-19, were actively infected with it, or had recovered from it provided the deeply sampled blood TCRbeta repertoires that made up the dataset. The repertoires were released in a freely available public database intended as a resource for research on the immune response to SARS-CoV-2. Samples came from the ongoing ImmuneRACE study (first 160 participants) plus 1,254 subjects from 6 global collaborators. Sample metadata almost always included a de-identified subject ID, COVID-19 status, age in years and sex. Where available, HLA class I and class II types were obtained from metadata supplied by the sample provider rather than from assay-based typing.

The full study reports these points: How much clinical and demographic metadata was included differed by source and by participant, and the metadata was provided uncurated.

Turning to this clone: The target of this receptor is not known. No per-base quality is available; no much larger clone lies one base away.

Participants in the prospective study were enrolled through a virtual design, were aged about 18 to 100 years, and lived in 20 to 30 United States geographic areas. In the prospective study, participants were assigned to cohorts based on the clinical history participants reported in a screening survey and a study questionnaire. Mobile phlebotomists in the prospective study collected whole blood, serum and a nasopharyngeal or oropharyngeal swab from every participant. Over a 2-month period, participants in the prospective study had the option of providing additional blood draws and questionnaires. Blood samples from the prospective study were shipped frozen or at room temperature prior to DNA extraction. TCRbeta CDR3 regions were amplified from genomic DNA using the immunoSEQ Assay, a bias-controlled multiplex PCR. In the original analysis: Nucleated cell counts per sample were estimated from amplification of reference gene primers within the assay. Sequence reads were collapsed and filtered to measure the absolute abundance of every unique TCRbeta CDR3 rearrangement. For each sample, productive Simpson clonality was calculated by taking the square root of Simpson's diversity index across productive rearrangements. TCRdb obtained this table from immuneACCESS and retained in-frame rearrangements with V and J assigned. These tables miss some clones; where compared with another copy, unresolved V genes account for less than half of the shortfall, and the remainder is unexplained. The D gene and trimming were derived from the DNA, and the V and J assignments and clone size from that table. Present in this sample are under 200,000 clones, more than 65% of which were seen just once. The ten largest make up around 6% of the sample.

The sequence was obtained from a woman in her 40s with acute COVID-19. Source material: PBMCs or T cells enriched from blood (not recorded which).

The CDR3 has the sequence CAISESDTVGAFF. The DNA sequence is TGTGCCATCAGTGAGTCGGATACAGTAGGAGCTTTCTTT. Recombination connected TRBV10-3 to TRBJ1-1, with the D gene not confidently named. The CDR3 contains 13 residues, cysteine and phenylalanine counted. Only the CDR3 region is kept as DNA, spanning 39 bases read in frame from base 1. From a lookup of the germline V gene, CDR1 and CDR2 are ENHRY and SYGVKD. The junction shows trimming of 0 bases on V and 10 bases on J, plus 12 bases between the germline ends.